Listed below are T cell receptor beta chains from one sample, sequenced in a study of shared clonotypes between healthy human individuals. Generated by immunoSEQ multiplex PCR, the TCRdb table keeps only in-frame clones and is missing some. The data hold 450,000 to 500,000 clones, with 70% to 85% observed a single time. The sequenced material came from PBMCs. These TCRs come from a woman aged 40 to 55 in good health. Some clones in this sample may be carry-over from other donors' samples. Both conserved end residues are part of each CDR3. Fields, in order: J gene, clone size, V gene, D gene, CDR3 DNA, CDR3 protein. D genes are given only for firm matches. Size is stated for part of the rows, as once, few or many counts, or as a class when the clone is expanded.

TRBJ2-1 | - | TRBV7-3 | TRBD1 | TGTGCCAGCAGCTTAGGACAGGGAGGCGGCGGAGACTCCTACAATGAGCAGTTCTTC | CASSLGQGGGGDSYNEQFF
TRBJ2-7 | - | TRBV7-2 | - | TGTGCCAGCAGCCCTGTAGCGGCAAGCTCCTACGAGCAGTACTTC | CASSPVAASSYEQYF
TRBJ2-5 | - | TRBV27 | - | TGTGCCAGCAGTCCATGGGGGGAGACCCAGTACTTC | CASSPWGETQYF
TRBJ1-1 | - | TRBV18 | TRBD1 | TGTGCCAGCTCCCCCGGGACAGGGACATATAACACTGAAGCTTTCTTT | CASSPGTGTYNTEAFF
TRBJ2-1 | - | TRBV7-9 | - | TGTGCCAGCAGCTCTCAAGGTTATGAGCAGTTCTTC | CASSSQGYEQFF
TRBJ2-7 | - | TRBV7-9 | TRBD2 | TGTGCCAGCAGCTTAGCGCTTAGAGGACTAGCGGCATCCTACGAGCAGTACTTC | CASSLALRGLAASYEQYF
TRBJ2-1 | - | TRBV11-3 | TRBD2 | TGTGCCAGCAGCTCGGGACTAGCGGGATTGGACAATGAGCAGTTCTTC | CASSSGLAGLDNEQFF
TRBJ1-4 | many | TRBV7-3 | - | TGTGCCAGCAGCTCCCCGGGCGAAAAACTGTTTTTT | CASSSPGEKLFF
TRBJ1-1 | few | TRBV4-1 | - | TGCGCCAGCAGCCAAGTCGACCTCGTAACATGGGGTGAAGCTTTCTTT | CASSQVDLVTWGEAFF
TRBJ2-1 | once | TRBV7-8 | - | TGTGCCAGCAGCATTGACAGCTCCTACAATGAGCAGTTCTTC | CASSIDSSYNEQFF
TRBJ1-5 | - | TRBV27 | - | TGTGCCAGCAGTTTGTTCAGGGCGGATCAGCCCCAGCATTTT | CASSLFRADQPQHF
TRBJ2-3 | - | TRBV7-9 | - | TGTGCCAGCAGCTTTCAGGGTAGCACAGATACGCAGTATTTT | CASSFQGSTDTQYF
TRBJ1-4 | - | TRBV19 | - | TGTGCCAGTAACCTAGGGGTGACGGGGTCCAATGAAAAACTGTTTTTT | CASNLGVTGSNEKLFF
TRBJ2-4 | - | TRBV6-5 | TRBD2 | TGTGCCAGCAGTCAGACTAGCGGGAGAAACATTCAGTACTTC | CASSQTSGRNIQYF
TRBJ1-1 | - | TRBV27 | - | TGTGCCAGCAGAGTTACCCACTCGGGGGGGGCTTTCTTT | CASRVTHSGGAFF
TRBJ2-5 | once | TRBV2 | - | TGTGCCAGCAAGGCAGACCAAGAGACCCAGTACTTC | CASKADQETQYF
TRBJ2-7 | - | TRBV2 | - | TGTGCCAGCGGACGGCCGGGCCCCTCCTACGAGCAGTACTTC | CASGRPGPSYEQYF
TRBJ2-1 | once | TRBV5-1 | - | TGCGCCAGCAGCTTGGGAGCGGGCTACAATGAGCAGTTCTTC | CASSLGAGYNEQFF
TRBJ2-1 | once | TRBV10-3 | TRBD2 | TGTGCCATCACGGCTAGCGGGAGGAATGAGCAGTTCTTC | CAITASGRNEQFF
TRBJ2-7 | - | TRBV4-1 | TRBD1 | TGCGCCAGCAGCCATCGGCAGGGGGCTTACGAGCAGTACTTC | CASSHRQGAYEQYF
TRBJ2-4 | once | TRBV28 | TRBD2 | TGTGCCAGCATTGCGGGAGGGCGACACCTAGCCAAAAACATTCAGTACTTC | CASIAGGRHLAKNIQYF
TRBJ2-6 | many | TRBV4-1 | - | TGCGCCAGCAGCCAAGATTCTGGGGCCAACGTCCTGACTTTC | CASSQDSGANVLTF
TRBJ2-5 | - | TRBV6-4 | - | TGTGCCAGCAGTGAACTTGTTCAGGTTGAGACCCAGTACTTC | CASSELVQVETQYF
TRBJ1-1 | - | TRBV28 | - | TGTGCCAGCAGCAGGGATGGCACTGAAGCTTTCTTT | CASSRDGTEAFF
TRBJ2-7 | - | TRBV28 | TRBD2 | TGTGCCAGCAGTTCGAGCGGGAGGGCCGCCGAGCAGTACTTC | CASSSSGRAAEQYF
TRBJ2-5 | - | TRBV11-2 | TRBD2 | TGTGCCAGCAGCCTCCAAATAGCGGGACAAGAGACCCAGTACTTC | CASSLQIAGQETQYF
TRBJ1-6 | - | TRBV5-5 | - | TGTGCCAGCAGCTTGGAGCCAGGGGCGACAAATTCACCCCTCCACTTT | CASSLEPGATNSPLHF
TRBJ1-5 | - | TRBV27 | - | TGTGCCAGCAGTCCCGGGGGGCAATATCAGCCCCAGCATTTT | CASSPGGQYQPQHF
TRBJ2-2 | - | TRBV5-6 | - | TGTGCCAGCAGCTTACTGGGCAGGGGGGTCTCCGGGGAGCTGTTTTTT | CASSLLGRGVSGELFF
TRBJ2-1 | once | TRBV7-9 | - | TGTGCCACCCACAAACGGGGGCAGTTCTTC | CATHKRGQFF
TRBJ2-4 | many | TRBV28 | - | TGTGCCAGCAGTTTAAGTAGAGACCTAGCCAAAAACATTCAGTACTTC | CASSLSRDLAKNIQYF
TRBJ2-1 | few | TRBV11-2 | - | TGTGCCAGCAGCCCGATTGGAGTGGGTCCCAATGAGCAGTTCTTC | CASSPIGVGPNEQFF
TRBJ2-7 | once | TRBV28 | TRBD1 | TGTGCCAGCAGTTTACCCGGGACAGGGGGGCGAACCTACGAGCAGTACTTC | CASSLPGTGGRTYEQYF
TRBJ2-1 | - | TRBV5-4 | - | TGTGCCAGCAGCTTGGGTGGGACTCCATCCTACAATGAGCAGTTCTTC | CASSLGGTPSYNEQFF
TRBJ2-5 | - | TRBV7-2 | - | TGTGCCAGCAGCCCTTTGGCCCCCGAGACCCAGTACTTC | CASSPLAPETQYF
TRBJ2-1 | - | TRBV4-3 | TRBD1 | TGCGCCAGCAGCCAATATATCGCCTCCGGACAGGGGTCAAGTGAGCAGTTCTTC | CASSQYIASGQGSSEQFF
TRBJ2-7 | - | TRBV29-1 | - | TGCAGCGTTGGGGTTGAAAACTCCTACGAGCAGTACTTC | CSVGVENSYEQYF
TRBJ2-3 | - | TRBV27 | - | TGTGCCAGCAGTTTAGTAGCGGACGGTTCAGATACGCAGTATTTT | CASSLVADGSDTQYF
TRBJ2-2 | - | TRBV27 | TRBD2 | TGTGCCAGCAGTTTCCTAGCGGGAGTTAACGGGGAGCTGTTTTTT | CASSFLAGVNGELFF
TRBJ2-2 | few | TRBV28 | TRBD1 | TGTGCCAGCAGTTCGCCGGGGACAGGGAACACCGGGGAGCTGTTTTTT | CASSSPGTGNTGELFF
TRBJ2-5 | - | TRBV28 | TRBD2 | TGTGCCAGCAGTATCGGACTAGCGGGGGACCAAGAGACCCAGTACTTC | CASSIGLAGDQETQYF
TRBJ1-4 | - | TRBV5-1 | TRBD1 | TGCGCCAGCAGCCCGGGACAGCCTAATGAAAAACTGTTTTTT | CASSPGQPNEKLFF